Each of the 22 T cell receptor beta chains below was sequenced from the same sample in a study of T cell changes during pregnancy in multiple sclerosis. Sequencing was performed with immunoSEQ multiplex PCR; in TCRdb, only in-frame clones are kept and a portion is missing. The sample lists roughly 100,000 clones, roughly nine tenths occurring once. The specimen was peripheral blood, collected before pregnancy. These receptors were taken from a female donor with multiple sclerosis, enrolled in a pregnancy study.

The rearrangement links TRBV5-1 to TRBJ2-1; maybe TRBD2 (5 bases). The CDR3 consists of 13 residues. Germline CDR1 and CDR2: SGHRS and YFSETQ. Trimming removed 0 bases from V and 14 bases from J, with 15 bases in between. This chain's CDR3 is CASSLVPGNDKFF. CDR3 in DNA: TGCGCCAGCAGCTTGGTTCCCGGGAACGATAAGTTCTTC.

The chain is built from TRBV18 and TRBJ2-7; 10 bases fit TRBD1. CDR3 length equals 13 residues. With 6 bases clipped from V and 6 bases from J, the junction kept 5 bases outside the gene matches. Per the germline V gene, CDR1 is KGHSH and CDR2 is LQKENI. The CDR3 DNA reads as TGTGCCAGCTCGTCCGGGACAGGGGTCGAGCAGTACTTC. Translation: CASSSGTGVEQYF. Filled out from reference TRBV18 and TRBJ2-7, the complete variable domain reads NAGVMQNPRHLVRRRGQEARLRCSPMKGHSHVYWYRQLPEEGLKFMVYLQKENIIDESGMPKERFSAEFPKEGPSILRIQQVVRGDSAAYFCASSSGTGVEQYFGPGTRLTVT.

V and J are TRBV9 and TRBJ2-5, with D perhaps matching TRBD1 (6 bases). The germline V gene has CDR1 SGDLS and CDR2 YYNGEE. Between the trimmed V and J ends, which lost 0 bases and 5 bases, there was a span of 14 bases. There are 15 residues in the CDR3. The chain's CDR3 is CASSVDQGPRETQYF. The CDR3 DNA reads as TGTGCCAGCAGCGTAGACCAGGGGCCGCGGGAGACCCAGTACTTC.

This chain connects TRBV7-9 to TRBJ2-3; 11 bases agree with TRBD2. From germline, CDR1 is SEHNR and CDR2 FQNEAQ (reference sequence). Trimming at V came to 5 bases and at J to 4 bases, leaving 5 bases not matched to a gene. This CDR3 spans 15 amino acids. The CDR3 here is CASSTTSGKADTQYF. The CDR3 DNA sequence: TGTGCCAGCAGCACGACTAGCGGGAAGGCAGATACGCAGTATTTT.

The rearrangement links TRBV18 to TRBJ2-1; 8 bases are shared with TRBD1. The CDR3 covers 16 residues. Losses at the gene ends were 6 bases for V and 2 bases for J; bases not matched to a gene: 9. CDR1 is KGHSH and CDR2 is LQKENI in the germline V gene. CDR3 DNA: TGTGCCAGCTCCCTCGGACAGGGTCTGACCTACAATGAGCAGTTCTTC. Translated, it gives CASSLGQGLTYNEQFF.

The count of this clone is one. The rearrangement uses TRBV6-5 and TRBJ2-5, with TRBD2 as a possible D gene (6 bases). The CDR3 totals 15 residues. V dropped 4 bases and J dropped 3 bases, with 15 bases sitting between them. Germline CDR1 is MNHEY and CDR2 is SVGAGI. CDR3 in DNA: TGTGCCAGCAGTTCCCTATCACGGGGGAAAGAGACCCAGTACTTC. Translating it yields CASSSLSRGKETQYF.

This clone was picked up a small number of times. The V gene is TRBV6-5, the J gene TRBJ1-2; D is unresolved. Trimming took 8 bases from V and 7 from J, leaving 14 bases between them. Germline CDR1 is MNHEY and CDR2 is SVGAGI. The CDR3 spans 12 residues. The CDR3, as DNA: TGTGCCAGCCTGTCGGAAACGGGTGGCTACACCTTC. Its translation: CASLSETGGYTF.

V is TRBV11-3 and J is TRBJ1-2; D uncertain. Germline V CDR1 and CDR2: SGHNT, YENEEA. This CDR3 is 13 amino acids long. V gave up 4 bases and J gave up 7 bases, with 13 bases separating them. The CDR3 bases are TGTGCCAGCAGCTCGACCCTTGGACTTGGCTACACCTTC. This translates into CASSSTLGLGYTF.

The chain uses TRBV28 and TRBJ2-3, with 7 positions matching TRBD2. Per germline, CDR1 MDHEN and CDR2 SYDVKM. The CDR3 extends over 15 amino acids. With 6 bases clipped from V and 2 bases from J, the junction kept 8 bases outside the gene matches. CDR3 residues: CASSSGSGTTDTQYF. CDR3 coding DNA: TGTGCCAGCAGCTCAGGGAGCGGGACCACAGATACGCAGTATTTT.

V is TRBV9 and J is TRBJ1-1, with 10 nucleotides matching TRBD1. This CDR3 region has 17 residues. CDR1 and CDR2 from the germline V gene are SGDLS and YYNGEE. V shed 4 bases and J 3 bases; nucleotides not matched to a gene: 12. The CDR3: CASSPRGQGVGDTEAFF. The CDR3 DNA sequence: TGTGCCAGCAGCCCCCGAGGACAGGGGGTGGGGGACACTGAAGCTTTCTTT.

This clone was detected only a few times. The chain combines TRBV14 with TRBJ1-1; 10 bases are shared with TRBD1. J was trimmed by 7 bases and V by 5 bases; bases with no gene match: 7. The V gene's germline CDR1 is SGHDN and CDR2 FVKESK. This CDR3 region has 14 residues. CDR3 protein: CASSVRDRGFEAFF. CDR3 coding DNA: TGTGCCAGCAGCGTAAGGGACAGGGGTTTTGAAGCTTTCTTT.

The chain has TRBV9 and TRBJ2-7; TRBD1 matches 9 bases. The CDR3 totals 15 residues. Trimming removed 0 bases from V and 3 bases from J; junction bases left unmatched: 4. CDR1 and CDR2 from the germline V gene are SGDLS and YYNGEE. CDR3 DNA sequence: TGTGCCAGCAGCGTAGGTGGACAGGGGATCTACGAGCAGTACTTC. Its translation is CASSVGGQGIYEQYF.

This chain links TRBV27 with TRBJ2-1; possible D gene TRBD2, 6 bases. Germline-derived CDR1 and CDR2 are MNHEY and SMNVEV (reference sequence). This CDR3 comprises 15 residues. Trimming left V 7 bases short and J 0 bases short, with 13 bases between. This CDR3 reads CASTGGVGSYNEQFF. The CDR3 DNA reads TGTGCCAGCACTGGCGGGGTTGGCTCCTACAATGAGCAGTTCTTC.

V usage is TRBV2 and J usage is TRBJ1-5, with D tentatively TRBD1 (6 bases). Germline loops: CDR1 SNHLY, CDR2 FYNNEI. Trimming removed 8 bases at V and 9 bases at J, with 23 bases between. This CDR3 has 15 amino acids. CDR3 region: CASSSRGSRFPPQHF. The DNA for the CDR3 is TGTGCCAGCTCCTCGAGGGGGTCGCGATTTCCGCCCCAGCATTTT.

The V and J genes are TRBV7-9 and TRBJ2-2; TRBD2 matches at 10 bases. The ends lost 5 bases at V and 13 bases at J; junction bases unmatched: 13. The CDR3 is made up of 15 amino acids. The germline gives CDR1 SEHNR, CDR2 FQNEAQ (reference sequence). In DNA, the CDR3 is TGTGCCAGCAGCCTTGGAAGCGGGAGGGCCCGAGTGCTGTTTTTT. Its translation is CASSLGSGRARVLFF.

The genes are TRBV15 and TRBJ2-5; TRBD1 aligns across 9 bases. Germline V gene lookup returns CDR1 LNHNV and CDR2 YYDKDF (reference sequence). Trimming took 3 bases from V and 4 from J; bases not matched to a gene: 9. The CDR3 spans 16 residues. CDR3 sequence (DNA): TGTGCCACCAGCAGTGGACAGGGGTGGATTCTAGAGACCCAGTACTTC. Translation gives CATSSGQGWILETQYF.

This clone is a singleton in its sample. This rearrangement joins TRBV9 to TRBJ1-2, with TRBD1 matching over 7 bases. The CDR3 sequence is 18 residues long. The germline gives CDR1 SGDLS, CDR2 YYNGEE. Trimming removed 4 bases from V and 6 bases from J; junction bases left unmatched: 21. CDR3 amino acids: CASSLSPLRDSRKDGYTF. The CDR3 nucleotides read TGTGCCAGCAGCCTCTCCCCGCTCCGGGACAGCAGAAAGGATGGCTACACCTTC.

The CDR3 nucleotides read TGTGCCAGCAGCTTAACCTCTCTGGCCTCCTACGAGCAGTACTTC. This translates into CASSLTSLASYEQYF. This sequence joins TRBV7-2 and TRBJ2-7, with unresolved D. V was pared by 2 bases and J by 0 bases, with 11 bases between. The CDR3 totals 15 residues. CDR1 SGHTA and CDR2 FQGNSA come from the germline V gene.

The chain links TRBV5-6 to TRBJ1-2; D gene uncertain. The germline CDR1 and CDR2 sequences are SGHDT and YYEEEE. V gave up 4 bases and J gave up 4 bases, with 8 bases separating them. The CDR3 is 12 residues long. The CDR3 sequence: CASSDMAYGYTF. The DNA of the CDR3 is TGTGCCAGCAGCGACATGGCCTATGGCTACACCTTC.

The sample holds one count of this clone. The chain joins TRBV7-9 to TRBJ2-5; 7 nucleotides match TRBD2. This CDR3 comprises 13 residues. CDR1 is SEHNR, CDR2 FQNEAQ, per germline (reference sequence). The V segment lost 5 bases and the J segment 6 bases; nucleotides outside the gene matches: 6. Here the CDR3 reads CASSPGLGQTQYF. CDR3 nucleotide sequence: TGTGCCAGCAGCCCAGGACTAGGACAGACCCAGTACTTC. The variable domain in full, completed from reference TRBV7-9 and TRBJ2-5, reads DTGVSQNPRHKITKRGQNVTFRCDPISEHNRLYWYRQTLGQGPEFLTYFQNEAQLEKSRLLSDRFSAERPKGSFSTLEIQRTEQGDSAMYLCASSPGLGQTQYFGPGTRLLVL.

As concerns this clone: At one end the junction does not follow the germline gene, possibly because of a read error. This chain joins TRBV28 and TRBJ2-5, with 9 positions matching TRBD2. Germline V gene sequence: CDR1 MDHEN, CDR2 SYDVKM. The CDR3 runs 13 residues. This chain's CDR3 is CASSLVAGAPANF. The CDR3 coding sequence is TGTGCCAGCAGTTTAGTAGCGGGAGCCCCTGCTAACTTC. Full variable domain (missing parts from reference TRBV28 and TRBJ2-5): DVKVTQSSRYLVKRTGEKVFLECVQDMDHENMFWYRQDPGLGLRLIYFSYDVKMKEKGDIPEGYSVSREKKERFSLILESASTNQTSMYLCASSLVAGAPANFGPGTRLLVL.

This chain uses TRBV4-3 with TRBJ2-5; TRBD1 matches at 8 bases. Unmatched junction bases numbered 12, after V lost 4 bases and J lost 5 bases. The germline V gene encodes CDR1 LGHNA and CDR2 YSLEER. The CDR3 spans 16 residues. The CDR3 DNA follows: TGCGCCAGCAGCCGTATCACAGGGGGGTTACGGGAGACCCAGTACTTC. Its translation: CASSRITGGLRETQYF.